Each of the 8 T cell receptor beta chains below was sequenced from the same sample in a study of cytomegalovirus exposure and HLA in healthy donors. Primers included in the PCR were 60 Vbeta and 13 Jbeta primers. Profiled with immunoSEQ multiplex PCR; TCRdb holds only in-frame clones, not every one. Of over 150,000 clones listed, 60% to 80% are singletons. The sample taken for sequencing was PBMCs. These receptors came from a man in his fifties or sixties in good health and CMV-seronegative.

V gene TRBV6-6 combines with J gene TRBJ1-1; 7 positions agree with TRBD1. CDR1 is MNHNY, CDR2 SVGAGI, per germline (reference sequence). Trimming at V came to 6 bases and at J to 11 bases, leaving 6 bases not matched to a gene. CDR3 size: 11 residues. The CDR3 coding sequence is TGTGCCAGCAGCCCTGGACAGGCTGCTTTCTTT. It codes for CASSPGQAAFF.

This clone has more than one count but fewer than ten. The chain couples TRBV7-9 to TRBJ2-1, with TRBD2 identical over 10 bases. The CDR3 length is 15 residues. V shed 5 bases, J shed 9 bases, and the junction held 10 bases outside the gene matches. The V gene's germline CDR1 is SEHNR and CDR2 FQNEAQ (reference sequence). In DNA form, the CDR3 reads TGTGCCAGCAGCCCCCTAGCGGGGGTCTCTGGTGAGCAGTTCTTC. This translates into CASSPLAGVSGEQFF.

The chain has TRBV7-9 and TRBJ1-2; D ambiguous. V was cut by 5 bases and J by 2 bases, with 12 bases left in between. This CDR3 has 14 residues. CDR1 and CDR2 (germline): SEHNR, FQNEAQ (reference sequence). The CDR3: CASSQRNNNYGYTF. For the CDR3, the DNA is TGTGCCAGCAGCCAAAGAAACAACAACTATGGCTACACCTTC.

The chain joins TRBV27 to TRBJ1-2; TRBD1 agrees at 9 bases. Germline V gene lookup returns CDR1 MNHEY and CDR2 SMNVEV (reference sequence). Trimming took 0 bases from V and 5 from J; bases not matched to a gene: 4. This CDR3 is built from 15 residues. Here the CDR3 DNA reads TGTGCCAGCAGTTTATCCCCGGACAGGGGTTATGGCTACACCTTC. Residues: CASSLSPDRGYGYTF.

J is TRBJ1-6 and V is TRBV6-5; the match to TRBD1 covers 10 bases. Trimming at V came to 2 bases and at J to 6 bases, leaving 4 bases not matched to a gene. Per germline, CDR1 MNHEY and CDR2 SVGAGI. This CDR3 comprises 16 residues. Here the CDR3 DNA reads TGTGCCAGCAGTTACGGTCGGACAGGGGGTAATTCACCCCTCCACTTT. Amino acids: CASSYGRTGGNSPLHF.

A few counts support this clone. The rearrangement uses TRBV7-2 and TRBJ2-7; 11 nucleotides line up with TRBD2. Germline CDR1 SGHTA, CDR2 FQGNSA. The length of the CDR3 is 17 residues. V lost 1 base, J lost 0 bases, and 5 bases stayed unmatched. The CDR3 here is CASSLGGLADLSYEQYF. CDR3 nucleotide sequence: TGTGCCAGCAGCTTAGGGGGACTAGCGGATCTCTCCTACGAGCAGTACTTC.

The chain links TRBV7-9 to TRBJ1-5, with a weak D call TRBD1 (5 bases). With 5 bases removed from V and 7 bases from J, the gap between germline ends came to 18 bases. The CDR3 covers 15 residues. The germline CDR1 and CDR2 sequences are SEHNR and FQNEAQ (reference sequence). The CDR3 spells CASSLRGGEEQPQHF. CDR3 nucleotides: TGTGCCAGCAGCCTCCGCGGGGGAGAGGAGCAGCCCCAGCATTTT.

This chain uses TRBV5-1 with TRBJ2-5, with D perhaps matching TRBD2 (5 bases). CDR3 size: 13 residues. The ends were cut back, 4 bases at V and 3 bases at J, with 10 bases in the middle. CDR1 SGHRS and CDR2 YFSETQ come from the germline V gene. The CDR3 nucleotides are TGCGCCAGCAGCGGAGTAGCGAAAGAGACCCAGTACTTC. As protein: CASSGVAKETQYF.